This T cell receptor (beta chain) was sequenced for a study of long-term antiretroviral therapy in people with HIV. General study results and limits: Post-ART samples showed increased diversity that remained below transplant donor control levels. The blood, collected between about 2004 and 2017, was possibly taken under older ART regimens.

None of the participants with HIV were treated outside the United States. On this clone itself: Antigen unknown.

Samples were assayed with immunoSEQ v3.0 at survey level. TCRdb's copy holds only in-frame clones and misses some; the assay was immunoSEQ multiplex PCR. The top ten hold approximately 3.5% of the sample, which has 20,000 to 25,000 clones, about 90% seen once. The source of this sequence is a woman aged 50 to 65 with HIV. The source material was unsorted PBMCs, sampled 2.6 years after starting antiretroviral therapy.

The CDR3 nucleotides are TGTGCCAGCAGACTAAAAGACAGGGGCTCCTACGAGCAGTACTTC. Translating gives CASRLKDRGSYEQYF. The chain recombines TRBV27 with TRBJ2-7; 8 bases line up with TRBD1. This CDR3 contains 15 residues. The V gene end was trimmed by 6 bases and the J gene end by 0 bases; junction bases not matched to a gene: 7. Germline V gene lookup returns CDR1 MNHEY and CDR2 SMNVEV (reference sequence).